The 27 T cell receptor beta chains below all came from one sample that was sequenced in a study of CD8+ T cells in alopecia areata. Extraction and reverse transcription of RNA yielded cDNA as the sequencing template. This table comes from immunoSEQ multiplex PCR, and its TCRdb copy is limited to in-frame clones, with some not included. This repertoire shows some 150,000 clones, less than 75% found once; its top ten account for roughly 16%. Treatment of the sample: oral pan-JAK inhibitor, 5-10 mg twice daily. Source: CD4+ T cells sorted from blood, taken at approximately week 60, from a patient treated with tofacitinib. Every receptor here comes from a human donor with alopecia areata.

This clone has more than one count but fewer than ten. The chain has TRBV7-8 and TRBJ1-2, with D tentatively TRBD1 (6 bases). The CDR3 consists of 12 residues. Germline V CDR1 and CDR2: SGHVS, FQNEAQ. Deletions cut 5 bases from V and 7 bases from J, with 11 bases between. CDR3 DNA sequence: TGTGCCAGCAGCCTCGGACAGAGTGGCTACACCTTC. Protein sequence: CASSLGQSGYTF.

This clone was seen a few times. The CDR3 is CASSPRNGINPDTQYF. DNA for the CDR3: TGTGCCAGCTCACCCCGGAACGGGATAAATCCAGATACGCAGTATTTT. This chain uses TRBV18 with TRBJ2-3; TRBD2 is a possible D gene (5 bases). Germline lookup yields CDR1 KGHSH and CDR2 LQKENI. This CDR3 comprises 16 residues. The ends were cut back, 3 bases at V and 4 bases at J, with 17 bases in the middle.

The CDR3 here is CATSRETGTGGRETQYF. The CDR3 DNA is TGTGCCACCAGCAGAGAGACCGGGACAGGGGGCCGAGAGACCCAGTACTTC. The chain carries TRBV15 and TRBJ2-5, with TRBD1 matching 12 bases. Per germline, CDR1 LNHNV and CDR2 YYDKDF (reference sequence). The J segment lost 4 bases and the V segment lost 0 bases, leaving 6 bases of the junction unmatched. The CDR3 has 17 residues.

Points on this clone: This CDR3 is also generated by other DNA sequences in the sample. V and J are TRBV30 and TRBJ1-1; D is unresolved. The CDR3 spans 12 residues. V gave up 0 bases and J gave up 6 bases, with 8 bases separating them. The V gene's germline CDR1 is GTSNPN and CDR2 SVGIG (reference sequence). CDR3 amino acids: CAWSVQGPEAFF. Written as DNA, the CDR3 is TGTGCCTGGAGTGTGCAAGGCCCTGAAGCTTTCTTT.

This chain links TRBV4-2 with TRBJ2-1; 7 positions match TRBD1. Germline-derived CDR1 and CDR2 are LGHNA and YNFKEQ. Germline trimming cut 3 bases from V and 6 bases from J; bases unmatched to any gene: 5. The CDR3 extends over 14 amino acids. The CDR3 bases are TGTGCCAGCAGCCACCCCGACAGGGCCAATGAGCAGTTCTTC. Translated: CASSHPDRANEQFF.

V and J are TRBV4-1 and TRBJ2-5, with no clear D. V was clipped by 1 base and J by 4 bases, with 10 bases between them. Germline lookup yields CDR1 MGHRA and CDR2 YSYEKL. The CDR3 runs 14 residues. In nucleotides, the CDR3 is TGCGCCAGCAGCCAAGTTTCGAACCCAGAGACCCAGTACTTC. Residues: CASSQVSNPETQYF.

The chain carries TRBV7-9 and TRBJ1-2, with a tentative D call TRBD1 (5 bases). From germline, CDR1 is SEHNR and CDR2 FQNEAQ (reference sequence). V was cut by 3 bases and J by 3 bases, with 20 bases left in between. This CDR3 has 17 residues. CDR3 bases: TGTGCCAGCAGCTTGGTGTCAGGGTTTGCCCCCGACTATGGCTACACCTTC. Translated: CASSLVSGFAPDYGYTF.

This clone was picked up a small number of times. The genes are TRBV7-9 and TRBJ2-7; tentatively, D is TRBD2 (6 bases). Trimming left V 1 base short and J 2 bases short, with 15 bases between. The CDR3 is 16 residues long. From germline, CDR1 is SEHNR and CDR2 FQNEAQ (reference sequence). CDR3: CASSLGVLRTTYEQYF. The CDR3 nucleotides are TGTGCCAGCAGCTTAGGCGTCCTGAGGACTACCTACGAGCAGTACTTC.

This clone was counted between two and nine times. The rearrangement joins TRBV7-3 to TRBJ2-3; no clear D gene. The CDR3 has 13 residues. V gave up 2 bases and J gave up 6 bases, with 9 bases separating them. The germline CDR1 and CDR2 sequences are SGHTA and FQGTGA. CDR3 residues: CASSLFVSDTQYF. As DNA, the CDR3 is TGTGCCAGCAGCTTATTCGTTTCCGATACGCAGTATTTT. Full variable domain (outside the CDR3, taken from reference TRBV7-3 and TRBJ2-3): GAGVSQTPSNKVTEKGKYVELRCDPISGHTALYWYRQSLGQGPEFLIYFQGTGAADDSGLPNDRFFAVRPEGSVSTLKIQRTERGDSAVYLCASSLFVSDTQYFGPGTRLTVL.

V usage is TRBV5-1 and J usage is TRBJ2-5; D possibly corresponds to TRBD1 (6 bases). Trimming stripped 4 bases from V and 6 bases from J, with 16 bases between. From germline, CDR1 is SGHRS and CDR2 YFSETQ. The CDR3 totals 14 residues. CDR3 sequence: CASSQEAGVKTQYF. CDR3 nucleotides: TGCGCCAGCAGCCAAGAGGCAGGGGTGAAGACCCAGTACTTC.

The V call is TRBV25-1, the J call TRBJ1-1, with 7 bases that match TRBD1. This CDR3 is built from 13 residues. V lost 8 bases to trimming and J lost 2 bases; unmatched junction nucleotides: 5. Germline V gives CDR1 MGHDK, CDR2 SYGVNS. The CDR3 spells CASRDRTNTEAFF. In nucleotides, the CDR3 is TGTGCCAGCCGGGACAGAACTAACACTGAAGCTTTCTTT.

This clone appeared a few times. The chain uses TRBV29-1 and TRBJ1-1; D is possibly TRBD1 (6 bases). Per the germline V gene, CDR1 is SQVTM and CDR2 is ANQGSEA. V was cut by 5 bases and J by 0 bases, with 10 bases left in between. The CDR3 contains 13 residues. Here the CDR3 DNA reads TGCAGCGTTACCAGGGGTATGAACACTGAAGCTTTCTTT. It encodes CSVTRGMNTEAFF.

This clone was seen once. The V gene is TRBV5-1, the J gene TRBJ1-1, with unresolved D. Germline CDR1 is SGHRS and CDR2 is YFSETQ. CDR3 length: 11 amino acids. V was clipped by 4 bases and J by 1 base, with 2 bases between them. As DNA, the CDR3 is TGCGCCAGCAGCAAGAACACTGAAGCTTTCTTT. Amino acids: CASSKNTEAFF.

This clone was found a few times. The gene calls are TRBV7-8 and TRBJ1-3; tentative D call: TRBD1 (5 bases). This CDR3 spans 14 amino acids. The germline gives CDR1 SGHVS, CDR2 FQNEAQ. Trimming stripped 7 bases from V and 6 bases from J, with 16 bases between. The CDR3 nucleotides are TGTGCCAGCACCACAGGCCAGCGGGTAAACACCATATATTTT. It translates to CASTTGQRVNTIYF.

This clone was counted a few times. This rearrangement joins TRBV9 to TRBJ2-7, with D unresolved. The CDR3 sequence is 15 residues long. CDR1 and CDR2 from the germline V gene are SGDLS and YYNGEE. The V end was cut by 6 bases, the J end by 2 bases, with 18 bases between. The chain's CDR3 is CASNKDGFSTYEQYF. CDR3 DNA: TGTGCCAGCAATAAGGACGGATTCTCAACCTACGAGCAGTACTTC. The variable domain in full, with the rest retrieved from reference TRBV9 and TRBJ2-7, is DSGVTQTPKHLITATGQRVTLRCSPRSGDLSVYWYQQSLDQGLQFLIQYYNGEERAKGNILERFSAQQFPDLHSELNLSSLELGDSALYFCASNKDGFSTYEQYFGPGTRLTVT.

This chain connects TRBV6-5 to TRBJ2-1, with a weak D call TRBD2 (5 bases). V lost 0 bases and J 14 bases, leaving 11 bases between the germline ends. CDR3 size: 12 residues. Germline V lookup: CDR1 MNHEY, CDR2 SVGAGI. CDR3 in amino acids: CASSYSRGMEFF. CDR3 coding DNA: TGTGCCAGCAGTTACTCGAGAGGGATGGAGTTCTTC.

The genes are TRBV18 and TRBJ1-5, with D possibly being TRBD1 (5 bases). CDR1 KGHSH and CDR2 LQKENI come from the germline V gene. V lost 3 bases and J 3 bases, leaving 6 bases between the germline ends. The length of the CDR3 is 13 residues. CDR3 loop: CASSPRDNQPQHF. The DNA of the CDR3 is TGTGCCAGCTCACCCAGGGACAATCAGCCCCAGCATTTT.

This clone occurred once. The CDR3 is CASSYTPGTGPEKLFF. In DNA form, the CDR3 reads TGTGCCAGCAGCTACACGCCTGGGACGGGCCCTGAAAAACTGTTTTTT. The chain recombines TRBV7-8 with TRBJ1-4; D perhaps matches TRBD1 (5 bases). Between the trimmed V and J ends, which lost 4 bases and 7 bases, there was a span of 19 bases. CDR3 length: 16 residues. CDR1 and CDR2 from the germline V gene are SGHVS and FQNEAQ.

There are a few counts of this clone. The CDR3 DNA is TGCAGCGTGGGGACAGCATCCTACGAGCAGTACTTC. Residues: CSVGTASYEQYF. The chain uses TRBV29-1 and TRBJ2-7; 7 bases line up with TRBD1. Germline CDR1 SQVTM, CDR2 ANQGSEA. The CDR3 is 12 residues long. The ends lost 6 bases at V and 1 base at J; junction bases unmatched: 3.

The J gene is TRBJ2-5, the V gene TRBV29-1; D assignment may be TRBD1 or TRBD2 (5 bases each). V dropped 7 bases and J dropped 2 bases, with 11 bases sitting between them. Per germline, CDR1 SQVTM and CDR2 ANQGSEA. This CDR3 comprises 12 residues. The CDR3 sequence: CSGGPGQETQYF. CDR3 in DNA: TGCAGCGGGGGCCCGGGGCAAGAGACCCAGTACTTC.

The chain employs TRBV10-3 and TRBJ1-5; no firm D call. V was pared by 3 bases and J by 5 bases, with 8 bases between. The germline V gene has CDR1 ENHRY and CDR2 SYGVKD. This CDR3 comprises 13 residues. In nucleotides, the CDR3 is TGTGCCATCAGTGATACGCGTGATCAGCCCCAGCATTTT. Its protein is CAISDTRDQPQHF.

DNA of the CDR3: TGTGCCAGCAGCTCGCGACTAGAAGCTAGAGACGAGCAGTACTTC. Protein product: CASSSRLEARDEQYF. The chain combines TRBV7-9 with TRBJ2-7; tentative D call: TRBD2 (6 bases). Germline CDR1 reads SEHNR; CDR2 reads FQNEAQ (reference sequence). This CDR3 spans 15 amino acids. V shed 4 bases and J shed 5 bases, with 18 bases lying between them.

This clone has a handful of counts. The chain links TRBV11-2 to TRBJ1-2; 9 nucleotides align to TRBD1. Germline CDR1 SGHAT, CDR2 FQNNGV. V dropped 5 bases and J dropped 5; count of bases not matched to a gene: 6. This CDR3 region has 14 residues. DNA of the CDR3: TGTGCCAGCAGCCTACAGGGGGCTCGGTATGGCTACACCTTC. It is translated as CASSLQGARYGYTF.

This chain uses TRBV29-1 with TRBJ2-4; D assignment may be TRBD1 or TRBD2 (5 bases each). Germline CDR1 is SQVTM and CDR2 is ANQGSEA. The CDR3 covers 15 residues. V was shortened by 6 bases and J by 5 bases, with 20 bases between the two germline ends. The CDR3 spells CSVEGPGGFQNIQYF. CDR3 DNA sequence: TGCAGCGTCGAGGGGCCAGGCGGGTTCCAAAACATTCAGTACTTC. Filled out from reference TRBV29-1 and TRBJ2-4, the complete variable domain reads SAVISQKPSRDICQRGTSLTIQCQVDSQVTMMFWYRQQPGQSLTLIATANQGSEATYESGFVIDKFPISRPNLTFSTLTVSNMSPEDSSIYLCSVEGPGGFQNIQYFGAGTRLSVL.

The V call is TRBV6-6, the J call TRBJ1-2; 7 bases map to TRBD1. The junction had 10 bases not matched to a gene; V was cut back by 6 bases and J by 3 bases. Per the germline V gene, CDR1 is MNHNY and CDR2 is SVGAGI (reference sequence). This CDR3 is 15 amino acids long. Here the CDR3 DNA reads TGTGCCAGCAGACCTGGGACAGCGGAGGACTATGGCTACACCTTC. This gives the protein CASRPGTAEDYGYTF.

The chain employs TRBV29-1 and TRBJ1-1; no definite D call. Germline values: CDR1 SQVTM, CDR2 ANQGSEA. The CDR3 totals 13 residues. The ends were cut back, 6 bases at V and 4 bases at J, with 15 bases in the middle. CDR3 sequence: CSVPGVVGTEAFF. Here the CDR3 DNA reads TGCAGCGTCCCCGGGGTGGTGGGCACTGAAGCTTTCTTT.

This chain links TRBV7-6 with TRBJ2-5; no definite D call. Germline CDR1 is SGHVS and CDR2 is FNYEAQ. The CDR3 is made up of 15 amino acids. V was clipped by 0 bases and J by 0 bases, with 8 bases between them. The CDR3, as DNA: TGTGCCAGCAGCTTAGCGTTCCTCAACCAAGAGACCCAGTACTTC. This gives the protein CASSLAFLNQETQYF.